A selection of T cell receptor gamma chains follows, all from one sample in a study of Vδ1+ human thymocytes. TCRdb repeated clone calling on the multiplex PCR reads with CATT. Among more than 25,000 gamma-chain clones listed, around 18% were seen once. Sequenced input: Vdelta1+ gamma-delta thymocytes from the thymus. The receptors here all came from a boy in the first two years of life who had congenital heart surgery. CDR3s include the opening cysteine and the closing phenylalanine or tryptophan. The size entry is marked missing in some rows and otherwise reads once, few, many or a size class.

J gene,clone size,V gene,CDR3 DNA,CDR3 protein
TRGJ1/TRGJ2,.,TRGV3,TGTGCCACCTGGGACAGGCCTCTGGGGTATAAGAAACTCTTT,CATWDRPLGYKKLF
TRGJ1/TRGJ2,large,TRGV5,TGTGCCACCTGGGACAGTTATTATAAGAAACTCTTT,CATWDSYYKKLF
TRGJ1/TRGJ2,.,TRGV9,TGTGCCTTGTGGGATGCTCTCGGTTATTATAAGAAACTCTTT,CALWDALGYYKKLF
TRGJ1/TRGJ2,few,TRGV9,TGTGCCTTGTGCCATTATTATAAGAAACTCTTT,CALCHYYKKLF
TRGJ1/TRGJ2,few,TRGV9,TGTGCCTTGTGGGAGGTTATGGACGAGAAACTCTTT,CALWEVMDEKLF
TRGJ1/TRGJ2,.,TRGV3,TGTGCCACCTGGGACAGCCCTTGGTATAAGAAACTCTTT,CATWDSPWYKKLF
TRGJP1,few,TRGV2,TGTGCCACCTGGGATCCAACTGGTTGGTTCAAGATATTT,CATWDPTGWFKIF
TRGJ1/TRGJ2,few,TRGV9,TGTGCCTTGTGGGAGGTGCTTAGAGGTTATTATAAGAAACTCTTT,CALWEVLRGYYKKLF
TRGJ1/TRGJ2,.,TRGV4,TGTGCCACCTGGGACGGGCGAGGATATAAGAAACTCTTT,CATWDGRGYKKLF
TRGJ1/TRGJ2,.,TRGV9,TGTGCCTTGTGGGAGGTGGTTGCCCTTCTCTTT,CALWEVVALLF
TRGJ1/TRGJ2,.,TRGV5,TGTGCCACCTGGGACAGTGTCGGGTATAAGAAACTCTTT,CATWDSVGYKKLF
TRGJ1/TRGJ2,.,TRGV2,TGTGCCACCTGGGACGGGACGTCGCCCCTTAAGAAACTCTTT,CATWDGTSPLKKLF
TRGJ1/TRGJ2,.,TRGV4,TGTGCCACCTGGGGTTGGGAGTATTATAAGAAACTCTTT,CATWGWEYYKKLF